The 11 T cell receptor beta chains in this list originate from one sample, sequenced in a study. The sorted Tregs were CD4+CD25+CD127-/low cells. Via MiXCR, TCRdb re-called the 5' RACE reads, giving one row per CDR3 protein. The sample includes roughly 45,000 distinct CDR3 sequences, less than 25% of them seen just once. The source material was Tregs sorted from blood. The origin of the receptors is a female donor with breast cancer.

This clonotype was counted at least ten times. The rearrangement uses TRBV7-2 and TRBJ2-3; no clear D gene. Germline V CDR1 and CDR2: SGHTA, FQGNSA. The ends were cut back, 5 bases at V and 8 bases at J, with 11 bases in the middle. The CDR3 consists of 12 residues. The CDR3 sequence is CASSQAWGTQYF. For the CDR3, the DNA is TGTGCCAGCAGCCAGGCTTGGGGTACGCAGTATTTT.

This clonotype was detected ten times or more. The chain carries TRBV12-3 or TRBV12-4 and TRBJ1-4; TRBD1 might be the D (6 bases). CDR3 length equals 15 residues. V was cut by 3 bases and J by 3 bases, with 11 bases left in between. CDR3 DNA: TGTGCCAGCAGTTTCAGGACAGACCCTAATGAAAAACTGTTTTTT. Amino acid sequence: CASSFRTDPNEKLFF.

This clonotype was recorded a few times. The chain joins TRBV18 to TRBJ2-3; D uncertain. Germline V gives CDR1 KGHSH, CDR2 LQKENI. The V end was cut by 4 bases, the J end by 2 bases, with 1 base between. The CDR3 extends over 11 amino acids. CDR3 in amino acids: CASSHTDTQYF. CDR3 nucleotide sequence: TGTGCCAGCTCACACACAGATACGCAGTATTTT.

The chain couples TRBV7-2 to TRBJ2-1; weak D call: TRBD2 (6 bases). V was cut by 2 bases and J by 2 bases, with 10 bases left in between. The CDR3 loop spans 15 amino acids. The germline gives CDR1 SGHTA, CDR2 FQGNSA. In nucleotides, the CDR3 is TGTGCCAGCAGCTTAAGGGCTAGCGCCTACAATGAGCAGTTCTTC. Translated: CASSLRASAYNEQFF.

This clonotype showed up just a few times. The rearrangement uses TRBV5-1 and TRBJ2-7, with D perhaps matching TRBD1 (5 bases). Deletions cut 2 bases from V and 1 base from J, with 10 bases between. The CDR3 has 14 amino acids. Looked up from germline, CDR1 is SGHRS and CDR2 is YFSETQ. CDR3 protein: CASSFQGFSYEQYF. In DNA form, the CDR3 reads TGCGCCAGCAGCTTTCAGGGATTTTCCTACGAGCAGTACTTC.

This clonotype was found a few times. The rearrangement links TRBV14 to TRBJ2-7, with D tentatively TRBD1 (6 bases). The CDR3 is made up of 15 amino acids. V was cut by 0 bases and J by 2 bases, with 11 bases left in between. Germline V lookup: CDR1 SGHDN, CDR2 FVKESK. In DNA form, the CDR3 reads TGTGCCAGCAGCCAAGATCCGGGACATACCTACGAGCAGTACTTC. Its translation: CASSQDPGHTYEQYF.

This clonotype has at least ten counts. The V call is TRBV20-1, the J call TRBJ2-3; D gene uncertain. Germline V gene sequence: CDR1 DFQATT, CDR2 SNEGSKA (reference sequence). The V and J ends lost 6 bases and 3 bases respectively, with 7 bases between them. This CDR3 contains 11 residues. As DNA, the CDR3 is TGCAGTGCCCCCCGTACAGATACGCAGTATTTT. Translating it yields CSAPRTDTQYF.

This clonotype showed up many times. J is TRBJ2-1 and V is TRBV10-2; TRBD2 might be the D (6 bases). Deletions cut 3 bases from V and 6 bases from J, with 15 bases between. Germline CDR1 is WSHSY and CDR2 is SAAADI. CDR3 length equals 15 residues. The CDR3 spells CASSDGPGDSNEQFF. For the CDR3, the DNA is TGCGCCAGCAGTGACGGGCCGGGAGACTCCAATGAGCAGTTCTTC.

The CDR3 DNA is TGTGCCAGCAGCCAAGTCGGACTAGCGGGCCCCTCCTACGAGCAGTACTTC. Translation: CASSQVGLAGPSYEQYF. The genes are TRBV4-2 and TRBJ2-7, with 11 bases that match TRBD2. CDR1 is LGHNA, CDR2 YNFKEQ, per germline. The CDR3 spans 17 residues. Trimming cost V 1 base and J 0 bases; bases outside gene matches: 5.

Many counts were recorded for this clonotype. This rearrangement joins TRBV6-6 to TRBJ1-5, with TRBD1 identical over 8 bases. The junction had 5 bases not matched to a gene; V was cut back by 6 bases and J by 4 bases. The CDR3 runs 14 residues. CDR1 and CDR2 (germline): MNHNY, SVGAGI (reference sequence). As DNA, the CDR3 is TGTGCCAGCAGCTCGACAGGGGAAAATCAGCCCCAGCATTTT. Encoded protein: CASSSTGENQPQHF.

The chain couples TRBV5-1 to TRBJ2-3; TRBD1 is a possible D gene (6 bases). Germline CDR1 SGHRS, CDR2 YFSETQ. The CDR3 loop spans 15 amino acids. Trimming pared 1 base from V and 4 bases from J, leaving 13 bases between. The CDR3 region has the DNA TGCGCCAGCAGCTTGAACGGACAGATAGCAGATACGCAGTATTTT. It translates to CASSLNGQIADTQYF. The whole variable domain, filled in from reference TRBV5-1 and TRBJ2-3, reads KAGVTQTPRYLIKTRGQQVTLSCSPISGHRSVSWYQQTPGQGLQFLFEYFSETQRNKGNFPGRFSGRQFSNSRSEMNVSTLELGDSALYLCASSLNGQIADTQYFGPGTRLTVL.